This T cell receptor beta chain was sequenced during a study of OX40 agonist ivuxolimab in advanced cancers. The study, taken as a whole, reports: There was clonal expansion of CD4+ and CD8+ blood T cells by week 6 at 0.1 to 3.0 mg/kg.

The protocol was immunoSEQ multiplex PCR, while the TCRdb copy is restricted to in-frame clones and leaves out a portion. Of about 20,000 clones listed, more than 65% are singletons. There are 15 residues in the CDR3. V dropped 5 bases and J dropped 0 bases, with 12 bases sitting between them. In germline, CDR1 is SGHTA, CDR2 FQGTGA. A note on this clone: Its cognate antigen is unknown.

The clonotype was recovered from an adult with an advanced solid tumor such as melanoma, head and neck, liver or kidney cancer. The chain uses TRBV7-3 and TRBJ2-3; the D gene could be TRBD1 or TRBD2 (5 bases each). The specimen was CD4+ or CD8+ T cells sorted from blood, collected in a trial of the OX40 agonist ivuxolimab. The CDR3 coding sequence is TGTGCCAGCAGCGCTGGGACCGCTAGCACAGATACGCAGTATTTT. Its translation is CASSAGTASTDTQYF.